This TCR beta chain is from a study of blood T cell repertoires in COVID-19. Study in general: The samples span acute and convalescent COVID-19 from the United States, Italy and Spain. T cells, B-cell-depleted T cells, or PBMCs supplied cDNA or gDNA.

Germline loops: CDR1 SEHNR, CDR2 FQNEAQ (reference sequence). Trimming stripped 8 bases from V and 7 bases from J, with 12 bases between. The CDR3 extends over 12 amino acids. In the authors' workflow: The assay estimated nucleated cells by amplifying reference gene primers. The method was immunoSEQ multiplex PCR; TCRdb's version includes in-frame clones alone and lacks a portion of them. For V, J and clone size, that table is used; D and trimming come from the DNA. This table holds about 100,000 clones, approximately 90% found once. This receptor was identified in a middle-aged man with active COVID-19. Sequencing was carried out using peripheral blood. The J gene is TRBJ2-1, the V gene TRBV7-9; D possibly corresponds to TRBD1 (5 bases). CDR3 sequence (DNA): TGTGCCAGCTGGGCAGGGTGGAATGAGCAGTTCTTC. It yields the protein CASWAGWNEQFF.